This T cell receptor beta chain is from a study of blood T cell repertoires in COVID-19. Sequenced by immunoSEQ multiplex PCR; TCRdb stores in-frame clones only, minus some. The table has about 98,000 clones, 82% seen once. The clonotype was recovered from a man between 65 and 80 years old with active or convalescent COVID-19. Sequenced input: peripheral blood.

The CDR3 DNA is TGCAGCGTTGTCCCCGTCCCCCGGGACAGGAACACTGAAGCTTTCTTT. Its protein product is CSVVPVPRDRNTEAFF. This rearrangement joins TRBV29-1 to TRBJ1-1; 7 bases are shared with TRBD1. CDR3 size: 16 residues. The J segment lost 1 base and the V segment lost 4 bases, leaving 12 bases of the junction unmatched. CDR1 is SQVTM, CDR2 ANQGSEA, per germline.